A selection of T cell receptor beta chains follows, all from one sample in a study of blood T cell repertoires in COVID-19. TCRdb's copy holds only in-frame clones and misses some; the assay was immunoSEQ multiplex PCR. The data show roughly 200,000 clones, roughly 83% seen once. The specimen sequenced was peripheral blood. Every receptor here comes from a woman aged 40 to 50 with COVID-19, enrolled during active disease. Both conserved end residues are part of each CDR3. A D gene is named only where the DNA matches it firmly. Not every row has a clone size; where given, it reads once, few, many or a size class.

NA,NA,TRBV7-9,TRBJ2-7,CASTMGQVSYEQYF
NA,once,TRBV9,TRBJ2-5,CASSVGAGPGGETQYF
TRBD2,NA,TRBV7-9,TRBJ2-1,CASSSTGLAGPNEQFF
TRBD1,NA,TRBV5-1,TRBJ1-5,CASSPGTGVGQPQHF
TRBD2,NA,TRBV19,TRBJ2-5,CASSSQSGLAGGQETQYF
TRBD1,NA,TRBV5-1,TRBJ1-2,CASRTGTANYGYTF
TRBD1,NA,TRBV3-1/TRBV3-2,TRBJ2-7,CASSSHSGTGGTYEQYF
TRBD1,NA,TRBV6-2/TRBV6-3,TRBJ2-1,CASSYSTSGTGGLEQFF
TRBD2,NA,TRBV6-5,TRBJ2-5,CASLPSGSGETQYF
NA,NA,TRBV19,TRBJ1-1,CASSIVGGTEAFF
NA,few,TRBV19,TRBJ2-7,CASSIGISYEQYF
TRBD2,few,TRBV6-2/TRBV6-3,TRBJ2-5,CASSYATSGGSETQYF
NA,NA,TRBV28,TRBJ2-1,CASSLLVPGRHEQFF
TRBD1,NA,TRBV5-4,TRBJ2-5,CASSLQTGGGETQYF
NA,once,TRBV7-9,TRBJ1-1,CASSLHNGEAFF
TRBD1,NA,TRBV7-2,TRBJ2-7,CASSLDRGRYEQYF
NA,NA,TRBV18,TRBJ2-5,CASSPLRQTYQETQYF
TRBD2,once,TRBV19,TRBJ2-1,CASSSSGTRTYNEQFF
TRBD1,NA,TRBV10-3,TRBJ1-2,CAISEGTGGNYGYTF
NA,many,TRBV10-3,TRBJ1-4,CAIRNNIGEKLFF
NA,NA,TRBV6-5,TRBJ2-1,CASSYSGGSEFF
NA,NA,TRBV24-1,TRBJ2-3,CATSGAYTDTQYF
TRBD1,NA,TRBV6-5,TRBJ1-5,CASSLGQGNQPQHF
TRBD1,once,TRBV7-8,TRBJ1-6,CASSQAGTGASPLHF
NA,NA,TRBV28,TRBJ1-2,CASSSPLSQVYGYTF
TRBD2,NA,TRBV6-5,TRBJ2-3,CASSPIAGGTDTQYF
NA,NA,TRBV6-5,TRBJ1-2,CASYLNRAGGYTF
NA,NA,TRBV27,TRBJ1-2,CASSMRLGARYGYTF
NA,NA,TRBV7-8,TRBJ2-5,CASSSRFPGETQYF
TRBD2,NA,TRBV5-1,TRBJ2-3,CASSLGGSGTDTQYF
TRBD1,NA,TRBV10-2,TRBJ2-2,CASSRGQAGELFF
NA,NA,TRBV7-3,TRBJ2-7,CASSLGQDNEQYF
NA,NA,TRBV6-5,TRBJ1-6,CASNQGRDSPLHF
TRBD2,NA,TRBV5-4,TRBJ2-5,CASSLAPGGKETQYF
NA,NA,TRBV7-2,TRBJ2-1,CASSLRLYNEQFF
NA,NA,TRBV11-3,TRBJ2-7,CASTPGPNDEQYF
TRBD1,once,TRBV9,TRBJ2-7,CASSVTGGSLYEQYF
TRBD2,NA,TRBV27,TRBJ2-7,CASSLSSGTPYEQYF
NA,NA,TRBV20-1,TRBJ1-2,CSASPTAYGYTF
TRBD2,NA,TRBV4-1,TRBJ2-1,CASSQATSGTIWEQFF
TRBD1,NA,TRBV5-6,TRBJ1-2,CASSPDRDYGYTF
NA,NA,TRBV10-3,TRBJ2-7,CAISGGEDPEGEQYF
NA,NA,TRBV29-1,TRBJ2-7,CSVSSTGLIYEQYF
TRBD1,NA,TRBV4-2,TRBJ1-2,CASSQATGGNYGYTF
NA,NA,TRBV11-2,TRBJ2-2,CASSQERLGELFF
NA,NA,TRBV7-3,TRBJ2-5,CASSLSNGAETQYF
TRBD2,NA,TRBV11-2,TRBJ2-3,CASSLEGRGVVDTQYF
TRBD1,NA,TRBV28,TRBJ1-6,CASRTGDLNSPLHF
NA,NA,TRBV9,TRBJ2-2,CASSVGPLGSDTGELFF
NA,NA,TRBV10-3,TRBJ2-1,CAISDKGGTDNEQFF
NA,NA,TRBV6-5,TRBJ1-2,CASSYSGSDYGYTF
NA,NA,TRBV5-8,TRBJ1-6,CASSLVAGEMGSPLHF
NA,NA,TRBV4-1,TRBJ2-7,CASSQGAGGGYEQYF
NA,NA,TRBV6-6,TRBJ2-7,CASSQQLYEQYF